The source of this T cell receptor (beta chain) is a study of vaccination and CD4 T cells after COVID-19. Study-level background: The convalescents were made up of six males and four females, two of whom were Hispanic. Stimuli were overlapping spike peptide pools of SARS-CoV-2 and three common cold coronaviruses (HCoV-NL63, HCoV-OC43, HCoV-229E).

To note about this clonotype: Its antigen is still unknown.

Stated time point: late sampling 161 to 241 days after vaccination in three convalescent patients. Indicated treatment: approximately nine-day PBMC culture with coronavirus spike peptide pools or control peptides (ViraFEST assay). Sequence data for DNA of cultured CD4+ T cells were generated by the Oncomine TCR Beta short-read assay. TCRdb recomputed calls from the PCR reads with MiXCR, one row per CDR3 protein. In the table there are around 18,000 distinct CDR3 sequences, 44% of which are singletons. Overall study results and limits: Looking at convalescent patients, 304 of their 307 vaccine-specific clones were spike mono-reactive.

Sequencing was performed on CD4+ T cells from blood, cultured in vitro, taken about 7 months after SARS-CoV-2 vaccination. The receptor was isolated from a human donor who had recovered from COVID-19.

The CDR3, as DNA: TGTGCCAGCAGCTCTTATGAGACCCAGTACTTC. Translation gives CASSSYETQYF. This chain links TRBV11-3 with TRBJ2-5; D is unresolved. Germline V gene data show CDR1 as SGHNT and CDR2 as YENEEA. The CDR3 contains 11 residues. Trimming removed 4 bases from V and 5 bases from J, with 5 bases in between.